This T cell receptor beta chain was observed in a study of Graves' ophthalmopathy and Graves' hyperthyroidism. RNA transcripts were the source from which TCR beta CDR3 regions were amplified. The library came from an HTBI-primed first-round RT-PCR and a second-round multiplex PCR. Each CDR3 protein gets one entry after TCRdb re-called the multiplex PCR reads with MiXCR. The top ten hold around 3.2% of the sample, which has around 400,000 distinct CDR3 sequences, more than 20% seen once. CDR1 and CDR2 from the germline V gene are MDHEN and SYDVKM. This CDR3 is built from 17 residues. Trimming removed 3 bases at V and 0 bases at J, with 12 bases between. Ten or more counts support this clonotype.

The source is a woman between 18 and 29 years old with stable Graves' hyperthyroidism. Sequencing used peripheral blood. The chain employs TRBV28 and TRBJ2-6; weak D call: TRBD1 (7 bases). The CDR3 spells CASSFAGQLSGANVLTF. As DNA, the CDR3 is TGTGCCAGCAGTTTCGCGGGACAGCTCTCTGGGGCCAACGTCCTGACTTTC.